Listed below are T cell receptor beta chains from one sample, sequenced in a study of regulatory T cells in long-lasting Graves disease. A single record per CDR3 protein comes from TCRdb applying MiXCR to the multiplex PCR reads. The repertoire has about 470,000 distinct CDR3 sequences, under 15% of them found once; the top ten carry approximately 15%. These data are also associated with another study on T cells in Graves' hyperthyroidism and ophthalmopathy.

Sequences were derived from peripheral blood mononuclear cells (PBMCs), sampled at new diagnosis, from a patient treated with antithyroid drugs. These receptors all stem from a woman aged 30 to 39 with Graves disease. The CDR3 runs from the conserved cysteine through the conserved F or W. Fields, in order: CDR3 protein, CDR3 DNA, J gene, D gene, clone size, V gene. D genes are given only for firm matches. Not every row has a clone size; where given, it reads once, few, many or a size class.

CDR3 protein: CASSLAGQEAGYTF; CDR3 DNA: TGTGCCAGCAGCTTAGCGGGACAGGAGGCTGGCTACACCTTC; J gene: TRBJ1-2; D gene: TRBD1; clone size: -; V gene: TRBV13
CDR3 protein: CASSLYPPLPRQGKGRTEAFF; CDR3 DNA: TGTGCCAGCAGCTTGTATCCCCCATTACCAAGGCAGGGGAAGGGTCGGACTGAAGCTTTCTTT; J gene: TRBJ1-1; D gene: -; clone size: many; V gene: TRBV5-1
CDR3 protein: CASRDRTTSYGYTF; CDR3 DNA: TGTGCCAGCAGGGACAGGACGACTAGCTATGGCTACACCTTC; J gene: TRBJ1-2; D gene: TRBD1; clone size: many; V gene: TRBV27
CDR3 protein: CASSPSRAPGGLFF; CDR3 DNA: TGTGCCAGCAGTCCTTCGAGGGCTCCCGGGGGGCTGTTTTTT; J gene: TRBJ2-2; D gene: -; clone size: few; V gene: TRBV27
CDR3 protein: CASGRDTQYF; CDR3 DNA: TGTGCCAGTGGGAGGGATACGCAGTATTTT; J gene: TRBJ2-3; D gene: -; clone size: many; V gene: TRBV3-1
CDR3 protein: CASRETQNYEQYF; CDR3 DNA: TGTGCCTCGCGGGAGACGCAGAACTACGAGCAGTACTTC; J gene: TRBJ2-7; D gene: TRBD2; clone size: -; V gene: TRBV7-2
CDR3 protein: CASSYRDPDTEAFF; CDR3 DNA: TGCGCCAGCAGCTACCGGGACCCGGACACTGAAGCTTTCTTT; J gene: TRBJ1-1; D gene: -; clone size: many; V gene: TRBV5-1
CDR3 protein: CASSPRTAALTGANVLTF; CDR3 DNA: TGTGCCAGCAGCCCCCGGACAGCTGCTTTGACTGGGGCCAACGTCCTGACTTTC; J gene: TRBJ2-6; D gene: -; clone size: -; V gene: TRBV7-9
CDR3 protein: CATFGSTNEKLFF; CDR3 DNA: TGTGCCACCTTTGGTAGCACAAATGAAAAACTGTTTTTT; J gene: TRBJ1-4; D gene: -; clone size: -; V gene: TRBV19
CDR3 protein: CSARTPSDMNTEAFF; CDR3 DNA: TGCAGTGCTAGGACACCCTCGGACATGAACACTGAAGCTTTCTTT; J gene: TRBJ1-1; D gene: -; clone size: -; V gene: TRBV20-1
CDR3 protein: CASRPGLAGDVGELFF; CDR3 DNA: TGTGCCAGCAGACCGGGACTAGCGGGAGATGTCGGGGAGCTGTTTTTT; J gene: TRBJ2-2; D gene: TRBD2; clone size: -; V gene: TRBV5-4
CDR3 protein: CASSYPNRGLYEQYF; CDR3 DNA: TGTGCCAGCAGTTACCCGAACAGGGGGCTCTACGAGCAGTACTTC; J gene: TRBJ2-7; D gene: TRBD1; clone size: few; V gene: TRBV6-2/TRBV6-3
CDR3 protein: CASSFGWEASPLHF; CDR3 DNA: TGTGCCAGCAGCTTCGGATGGGAAGCTTCACCCCTCCACTTT; J gene: TRBJ1-6; D gene: -; clone size: many; V gene: TRBV11-2
CDR3 protein: CASSQGDETQYF; CDR3 DNA: TGCGCCAGCAGCCAGGGGGATGAGACCCAGTACTTC; J gene: TRBJ2-5; D gene: -; clone size: few; V gene: TRBV4-1
CDR3 protein: CASSRGLARMNTGELFF; CDR3 DNA: TGCGCCAGCAGCCGCGGACTAGCCCGGATGAACACCGGGGAGCTGTTTTTT; J gene: TRBJ2-2; D gene: TRBD2; clone size: -; V gene: TRBV4-3
CDR3 protein: CSANPGQQETQYF; CDR3 DNA: TGCAGTGCTAACCCGGGACAGCAAGAGACCCAGTACTTC; J gene: TRBJ2-5; D gene: TRBD1; clone size: -; V gene: TRBV20-1
CDR3 protein: CASSQEIAGSTDTQYF; CDR3 DNA: TGTGCCAGCAGCCAAGAAATAGCGGGAAGCACAGATACGCAGTATTTT; J gene: TRBJ2-3; D gene: TRBD2; clone size: many; V gene: TRBV3-1
CDR3 protein: CASTTRLAAGTDTQYF; CDR3 DNA: TGTGCCAGCACGACTCGACTAGCGGCGGGCACAGATACGCAGTATTTT; J gene: TRBJ2-3; D gene: TRBD2; clone size: many; V gene: TRBV6-5
CDR3 protein: CAWSSGYEQFF; CDR3 DNA: TGTGCCTGGAGTAGCGGGTATGAGCAGTTCTTC; J gene: TRBJ2-1; D gene: -; clone size: -; V gene: TRBV30
CDR3 protein: CSAREEGEETQYF; CDR3 DNA: TGCAGTGCTAGAGAGGAGGGAGAGGAGACCCAGTACTTC; J gene: TRBJ2-5; D gene: -; clone size: few; V gene: TRBV20-1
CDR3 protein: CAWSGRQAEQYF; CDR3 DNA: TGTGCCTGGAGTGGCCGACAGGCCGAGCAGTACTTC; J gene: TRBJ2-7; D gene: -; clone size: -; V gene: TRBV30
CDR3 protein: CASSPPNDRGGNQPQHF; CDR3 DNA: TGTGCCAGCTCACCACCTAATGACAGGGGAGGCAATCAGCCCCAGCATTTT; J gene: TRBJ1-5; D gene: TRBD1; clone size: few; V gene: TRBV18
CDR3 protein: CSARPLLQGAGETQYF; CDR3 DNA: TGCAGTGCTAGACCACTACTTCAGGGGGCGGGGGAGACCCAGTACTTC; J gene: TRBJ2-5; D gene: TRBD1; clone size: many; V gene: TRBV20-1
CDR3 protein: CAISESRTVNTEAFF; CDR3 DNA: TGTGCCATCAGTGAGTCGAGGACAGTGAACACTGAAGCTTTCTTT; J gene: TRBJ1-1; D gene: -; clone size: many; V gene: TRBV10-3
CDR3 protein: CASSVVGSPSYGYTF; CDR3 DNA: TGTGCCAGCAGCGTAGTTGGCAGCCCGAGCTATGGCTACACCTTC; J gene: TRBJ1-2; D gene: -; clone size: many; V gene: TRBV9
CDR3 protein: CASSQTSGSSHGNIQYF; CDR3 DNA: TGCGCCAGCAGCCAGACTAGCGGGAGCTCCCATGGTAACATTCAGTACTTC; J gene: TRBJ2-4; D gene: TRBD2; clone size: once; V gene: TRBV4-1
CDR3 protein: CASSWAGSYNEQFF; CDR3 DNA: TGTGCCAGCAGTTGGGCGGGCTCCTACAATGAGCAGTTCTTC; J gene: TRBJ2-1; D gene: -; clone size: -; V gene: TRBV28
CDR3 protein: CASSLNSESYNEQFF; CDR3 DNA: TGTGCCAGCAGCTTAAATAGCGAGTCCTACAATGAGCAGTTCTTC; J gene: TRBJ2-1; D gene: -; clone size: many; V gene: TRBV7-3
CDR3 protein: CASRKGLADVGLFF; CDR3 DNA: TGTGCCAGCAGGAAGGGACTAGCGGACGTCGGGCTGTTTTTT; J gene: TRBJ2-2; D gene: TRBD2; clone size: few; V gene: TRBV6-1
CDR3 protein: CSASVTDTQYF; CDR3 DNA: TGCAGTGCTTCGGTCACAGATACGCAGTATTTT; J gene: TRBJ2-3; D gene: -; clone size: many; V gene: TRBV20-1
CDR3 protein: CATSDSGRTQHF; CDR3 DNA: TGTGCCACCAGTGATAGCGGGAGGACCCAGCATTTT; J gene: TRBJ1-5; D gene: -; clone size: -; V gene: TRBV24-1
CDR3 protein: CASSLSIRNEQFF; CDR3 DNA: TGTGCCAGCAGCTTATCCATCAGGAATGAGCAGTTCTTC; J gene: TRBJ2-1; D gene: -; clone size: -; V gene: TRBV7-2
CDR3 protein: CAISEWTSGGYEQYF; CDR3 DNA: TGTGCCATCAGTGAATGGACTAGCGGGGGCTACGAGCAGTACTTC; J gene: TRBJ2-7; D gene: TRBD2; clone size: many; V gene: TRBV10-3
CDR3 protein: CASSLTSGTSTDTQYF; CDR3 DNA: TGTGCCAGCAGCCTTACTAGCGGTACTAGCACAGATACGCAGTATTTT; J gene: TRBJ2-3; D gene: TRBD2; clone size: many; V gene: TRBV11-2
CDR3 protein: CASSLGVGLTYEQYF; CDR3 DNA: TGCGCCAGCAGCTTGGGGGTAGGGCTAACCTACGAGCAGTACTTC; J gene: TRBJ2-7; D gene: -; clone size: few; V gene: TRBV5-1
CDR3 protein: CAWSALTGSGNTIYF; CDR3 DNA: TGTGCCTGGAGTGCCCTAACAGGCTCTGGAAACACCATATATTTT; J gene: TRBJ1-3; D gene: -; clone size: many; V gene: TRBV30
CDR3 protein: CASSPAAKSTDTQYF; CDR3 DNA: TGTGCCAGCAGCCCCGCCGCCAAAAGCACAGATACGCAGTATTTT; J gene: TRBJ2-3; D gene: -; clone size: few; V gene: TRBV11-2
CDR3 protein: CASSQVPGAGQYF; CDR3 DNA: TGTGCCAGCAGCCAAGTCCCAGGGGCTGGACAGTACTTC; J gene: TRBJ2-7; D gene: -; clone size: many; V gene: TRBV3-1
CDR3 protein: CASSFVGELFF; CDR3 DNA: TGTGCCAGCAGCTTTGTCGGGGAGCTGTTTTTT; J gene: TRBJ2-2; D gene: -; clone size: many; V gene: TRBV12-3/TRBV12-4
CDR3 protein: CASSVAPPTTWTSGRNEQFF; CDR3 DNA: TGTGCCAGCAGCGTAGCGCCCCCAACTACCTGGACTAGCGGGAGGAATGAGCAGTTCTTC; J gene: TRBJ2-1; D gene: TRBD2; clone size: -; V gene: TRBV9
CDR3 protein: CAWSGGTISYEQYF; CDR3 DNA: TGTGCCTGGAGTGGTGGTACGATCTCCTACGAGCAGTACTTC; J gene: TRBJ2-7; D gene: -; clone size: -; V gene: TRBV30
CDR3 protein: CATSSNYNEQFF; CDR3 DNA: TGTGCCACCAGCTCTAACTACAATGAGCAGTTCTTC; J gene: TRBJ2-1; D gene: -; clone size: -; V gene: TRBV15